A selection of T cell receptor beta chains follows, all from one sample in a study of response to subunit inactivated influenza vaccine. Via MiXCR, TCRdb re-called the RT-PCR reads, giving one row per CDR3 protein. The repertoire holds 500,000 to 550,000 distinct CDR3 sequences, approximately 22% seen once, with 2.5% to 3.5% in the top ten. In addition, the sample was reused for a study of T cells expressing NK-cell markers.

The sample was CD4+ T cells sorted from PBMCs, taken 11 to 12 days after vaccination. These receptor sequences come from a middle-aged man who received an inactivated influenza vaccine. Both conserved end residues are part of each CDR3. The D gene is left open where the match is weak. The size of a clone is reported for some rows only, either as once, few or many, or as a class for expanded clones.

J: TRBJ2-3; size: few; D: NA; V: TRBV24-1; CDR3: CATSDLLGTDTQYF; DNA: TGTGCCACCAGTGATTTGCTTGGCACAGATACGCAGTATTTT
J: TRBJ2-5; size: few; D: NA; V: TRBV29-1; CDR3: CSVLTPQETQYF; DNA: TGCAGCGTTCTGACACCTCAAGAGACCCAGTACTTC
J: TRBJ2-7; size: few; D: TRBD1; V: TRBV20-1; CDR3: CSATSGQGASYEQYF; DNA: TGCAGTGCTACGAGCGGACAGGGGGCCTCCTACGAGCAGTACTTC
J: TRBJ2-7; size: NA; D: NA; V: TRBV20-1; CDR3: CSARDQYRTIYEQYF; DNA: TGCAGTGCTAGAGATCAGTATAGGACAATATACGAGCAGTACTTC
J: TRBJ2-7; size: NA; D: TRBD1; V: TRBV20-1; CDR3: CSALQTGFGEQYF; DNA: TGCAGTGCTCTCCAGACAGGGTTCGGGGAGCAGTACTTC
J: TRBJ1-4; size: NA; D: NA; V: TRBV12-3/TRBV12-4; CDR3: CASSPHEKLFF; DNA: TGTGCCAGCAGTCCCCATGAAAAACTGTTTTTT
J: TRBJ1-5; size: many; D: TRBD1; V: TRBV18; CDR3: CASSRQGNNQPQHF; DNA: TGTGCCAGCTCACGACAGGGGAACAATCAGCCCCAGCATTTT
J: TRBJ2-5; size: NA; D: NA; V: TRBV10-3; CDR3: CASQTSDKETQYF; DNA: TGTGCCAGCCAAACGTCAGATAAAGAGACCCAGTACTTC
J: TRBJ1-1; size: NA; D: TRBD1; V: TRBV29-1; CDR3: CSAEQGMAVGEAFF; DNA: TGCAGCGCCGAACAGGGGATGGCAGTTGGAGAAGCTTTCTTT
J: TRBJ1-1; size: few; D: NA; V: TRBV29-1; CDR3: CSARGTTGTEAFF; DNA: TGCAGCGCAAGGGGGACCACGGGCACTGAAGCTTTCTTT
J: TRBJ2-4; size: many; D: NA; V: TRBV2; CDR3: CASNLVAKNIQYF; DNA: TGTGCCAGCAATCTGGTAGCCAAAAACATTCAGTACTTC
J: TRBJ2-5; size: NA; D: NA; V: TRBV6-5; CDR3: CASSYSLTKETQYF; DNA: TGTGCCAGCAGTTACTCATTGACTAAAGAGACCCAGTACTTC
J: TRBJ2-7; size: NA; D: TRBD1; V: TRBV18; CDR3: CASSPSGTGVYEQYF; DNA: TGTGCCAGCTCACCCTCCGGGACAGGGGTCTACGAGCAGTACTTC
J: TRBJ2-3; size: few; D: NA; V: TRBV2; CDR3: CAGLGGSLTDTQYF; DNA: TGTGCCGGCCTTGGGGGATCCCTCACAGATACGCAGTATTTT
J: TRBJ2-7; size: many; D: NA; V: TRBV4-2; CDR3: CASSSQPGTDSYEQYF; DNA: TGTGCCAGCAGCTCTCAACCCGGGACCGATTCCTACGAGCAGTACTTC
J: TRBJ2-1; size: NA; D: NA; V: TRBV6-1; CDR3: CASMGQSYYNEQFF; DNA: TGTGCCAGCATGGGCCAGTCCTACTACAATGAGCAGTTCTTC
J: TRBJ2-5; size: NA; D: NA; V: TRBV20-1; CDR3: CSAGAGWETQYF; DNA: TGCAGTGCAGGGGCAGGGTGGGAGACCCAGTACTTC
J: TRBJ2-7; size: NA; D: TRBD1; V: TRBV12-3/TRBV12-4; CDR3: CASTKGQAYEQYF; DNA: TGTGCCAGCACCAAGGGACAGGCCTACGAGCAGTACTTC
J: TRBJ1-1; size: NA; D: NA; V: TRBV3-1; CDR3: CASSQDLGSLNTEAFF; DNA: TGTGCCAGCAGCCAAGATCTCGGGAGCCTGAACACTGAAGCTTTCTTT
J: TRBJ1-5; size: few; D: NA; V: TRBV6-5; CDR3: CASRLLQGNQPQHF; DNA: TGTGCCAGCAGATTACTACAGGGCAATCAGCCCCAGCATTTT
J: TRBJ2-4; size: NA; D: NA; V: TRBV18; CDR3: CASSPPGGWDIQYF; DNA: TGTGCCAGCTCACCACCGGGAGGATGGGACATTCAGTACTTC
J: TRBJ1-1; size: NA; D: NA; V: TRBV14; CDR3: CASSQTSGEAFF; DNA: TGTGCCAGCAGCCAAACGTCCGGTGAAGCTTTCTTT
J: TRBJ2-3; size: NA; D: NA; V: TRBV10-3; CDR3: CAISESGPVPTDTQYF; DNA: TGTGCCATCAGTGAGTCGGGACCAGTGCCCACAGATACGCAGTATTTT
J: TRBJ2-2; size: NA; D: TRBD1; V: TRBV4-2; CDR3: CASSQRVQGPRYTGELFF; DNA: TGTGCCAGCAGCCAAAGGGTACAGGGGCCGCGGTACACCGGGGAGCTGTTTTTT
J: TRBJ2-2; size: NA; D: NA; V: TRBV12-3/TRBV12-4; CDR3: CASSLHRRGTGELFF; DNA: TGTGCCAGCAGCCTCCATAGACGGGGCACCGGGGAGCTGTTTTTT
J: TRBJ1-2; size: NA; D: NA; V: TRBV20-1; CDR3: CSARDPRYGYTF; DNA: TGCAGTGCTAGAGATCCGCGCTATGGCTACACCTTC
J: TRBJ2-3; size: few; D: TRBD2; V: TRBV7-8; CDR3: CASGGATDTQYF; DNA: TGTGCTTCGGGGGGAGCCACAGATACGCAGTATTTT
J: TRBJ2-1; size: NA; D: NA; V: TRBV28; CDR3: CASRWTTYSYNEQFF; DNA: TGTGCCAGCAGATGGACAACATACTCCTACAATGAGCAGTTCTTC
J: TRBJ2-7; size: few; D: TRBD2; V: TRBV3-1; CDR3: CASSQYSAGCQQYF; DNA: TGTGCCAGCAGCCAATACTCAGCGGGGTGCCAGCAGTACTTC
J: TRBJ1-1; size: NA; D: NA; V: TRBV5-1; CDR3: CASSRDSWREAFF; DNA: TGCGCCAGCAGCCGCGACAGCTGGCGGGAAGCTTTCTTT
J: TRBJ2-4; size: many; D: NA; V: TRBV5-1; CDR3: CASSLYGGLAKNIQYF; DNA: TGCGCCAGCAGCTTGTACGGGGGATTAGCCAAAAACATTCAGTACTTC
J: TRBJ2-2; size: NA; D: TRBD1; V: TRBV9; CDR3: CASSASGTVTGELFF; DNA: TGTGCCAGCAGCGCCTCCGGGACAGTCACCGGGGAGCTGTTTTTT
J: TRBJ1-1; size: NA; D: NA; V: TRBV6-1; CDR3: CASQGLKNTEAFF; DNA: TGTGCCAGCCAGGGGTTAAAGAACACTGAAGCTTTCTTT
J: TRBJ1-5; size: NA; D: NA; V: TRBV2; CDR3: CASARDNQPQHF; DNA: TGTGCCAGCGCCCGTGACAATCAGCCCCAGCATTTT
J: TRBJ2-5; size: NA; D: NA; V: TRBV20-1; CDR3: CSARDRLQETQYF; DNA: TGCAGTGCTAGAGATCGCCTCCAAGAGACCCAGTACTTC
J: TRBJ2-5; size: few; D: NA; V: TRBV7-2; CDR3: CASSAPFETQYF; DNA: TGTGCCAGCAGCGCACCGTTTGAGACCCAGTACTTC
J: TRBJ2-7; size: many; D: TRBD1; V: TRBV6-6; CDR3: CASSYETGSYEQYF; DNA: TGTGCCAGCAGTTACGAGACAGGGTCCTACGAGCAGTACTTC
J: TRBJ2-5; size: NA; D: NA; V: TRBV6-5; CDR3: CASSYSRDWEETQYF; DNA: TGTGCCAGCAGTTACTCGAGAGACTGGGAAGAGACCCAGTACTTC
J: TRBJ2-7; size: NA; D: NA; V: TRBV12-3/TRBV12-4; CDR3: CASSLSNEQYF; DNA: TGTGCCAGCAGTTTATCTAACGAGCAGTACTTC
J: TRBJ1-1; size: few; D: NA; V: TRBV4-2; CDR3: CASSQDVQPPGGTEAFF; DNA: TGTGCCAGCAGCCAAGATGTCCAGCCGCCGGGCGGAACTGAAGCTTTCTTT